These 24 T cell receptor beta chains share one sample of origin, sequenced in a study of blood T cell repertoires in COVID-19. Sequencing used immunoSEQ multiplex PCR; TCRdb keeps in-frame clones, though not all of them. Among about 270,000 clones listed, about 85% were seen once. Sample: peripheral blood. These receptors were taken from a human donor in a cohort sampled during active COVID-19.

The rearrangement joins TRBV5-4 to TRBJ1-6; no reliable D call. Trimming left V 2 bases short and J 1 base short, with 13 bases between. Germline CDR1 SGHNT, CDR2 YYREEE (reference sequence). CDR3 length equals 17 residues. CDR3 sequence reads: CASSFGTPGSYNSPLHF. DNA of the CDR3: TGTGCCAGCAGCTTCGGAACGCCAGGTTCCTATAATTCACCCCTCCACTTT.

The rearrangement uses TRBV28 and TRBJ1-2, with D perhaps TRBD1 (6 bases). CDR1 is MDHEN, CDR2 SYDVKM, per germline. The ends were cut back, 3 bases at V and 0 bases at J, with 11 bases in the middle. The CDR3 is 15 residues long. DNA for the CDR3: TGTGCCAGCAGTTTTTTGGGGGCCTCTAACTATGGCTACACCTTC. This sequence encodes CASSFLGASNYGYTF.

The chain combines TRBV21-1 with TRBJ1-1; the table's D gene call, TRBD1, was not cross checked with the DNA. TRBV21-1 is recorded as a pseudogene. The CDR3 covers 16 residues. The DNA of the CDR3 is TGTGCCAGCAGCATCCGGAGGGGGCTCATGAACACTGAAGCTTTCTTT. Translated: CASSIRRGLMNTEAFF.

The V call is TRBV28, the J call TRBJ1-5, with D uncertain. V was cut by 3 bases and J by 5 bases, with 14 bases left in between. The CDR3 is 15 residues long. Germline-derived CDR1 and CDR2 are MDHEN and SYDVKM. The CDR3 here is CASSFGLRPHQPQHF. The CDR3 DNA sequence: TGTGCCAGCAGTTTCGGACTCCGTCCCCATCAGCCCCAGCATTTT.

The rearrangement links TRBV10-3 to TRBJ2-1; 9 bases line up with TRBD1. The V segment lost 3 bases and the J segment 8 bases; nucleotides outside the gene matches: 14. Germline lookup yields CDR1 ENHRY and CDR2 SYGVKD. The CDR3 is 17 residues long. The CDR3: CAISDPLKGQGRDEQFF. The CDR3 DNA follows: TGTGCCATCAGTGACCCTCTTAAGGGACAGGGTAGGGATGAGCAGTTCTTC.

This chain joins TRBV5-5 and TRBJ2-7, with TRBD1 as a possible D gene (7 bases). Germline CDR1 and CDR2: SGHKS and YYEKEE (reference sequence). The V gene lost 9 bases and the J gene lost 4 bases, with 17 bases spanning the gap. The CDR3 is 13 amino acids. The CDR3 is CATNAGGTYEQYF. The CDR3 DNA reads TGTGCCACCAATGCAGGGGGGACTTACGAGCAGTACTTC.

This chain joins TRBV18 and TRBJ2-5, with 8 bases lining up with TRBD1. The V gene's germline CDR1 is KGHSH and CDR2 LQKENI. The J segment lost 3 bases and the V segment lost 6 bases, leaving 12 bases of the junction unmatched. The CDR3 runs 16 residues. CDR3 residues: CASSPGGPSEKETQYF. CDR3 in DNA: TGTGCCAGCTCCCCAGGGGGCCCTTCGGAGAAAGAGACCCAGTACTTC.

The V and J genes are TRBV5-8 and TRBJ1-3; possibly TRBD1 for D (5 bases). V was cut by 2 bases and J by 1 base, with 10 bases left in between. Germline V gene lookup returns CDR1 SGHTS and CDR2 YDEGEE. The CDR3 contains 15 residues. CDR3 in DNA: TGTGCCAGCAGCTTTTTCAGGGTGTCTGGAAACACCATATATTTT. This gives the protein CASSFFRVSGNTIYF. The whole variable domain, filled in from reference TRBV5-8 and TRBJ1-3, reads EAGVTQSPTHLIKTRGQQATLRCSPISGHTSVYWYQQALGLGLQFLLWYDEGEERNRGNFPPRFSGRQFPNYSSELNVNALELEDSALYLCASSFFRVSGNTIYFGEGSWLTVV.

The CDR3 coding sequence is TGTGCCAGCAGGTTTACCACACAGGGAAGGTCTGAAGCTTTCTTT. Translating it yields CASRFTTQGRSEAFF. The chain combines TRBV7-2 with TRBJ1-1; D is perhaps TRBD1 (6 bases). V lost 6 bases, J lost 6 bases, and 20 bases lay in between. Germline-derived CDR1 and CDR2 are SGHTA and FQGNSA. CDR3 length equals 15 residues.

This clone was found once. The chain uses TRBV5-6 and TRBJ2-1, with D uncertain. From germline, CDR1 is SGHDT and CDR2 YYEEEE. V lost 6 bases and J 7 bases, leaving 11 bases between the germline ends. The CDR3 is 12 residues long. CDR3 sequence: CASNAARNEQFF. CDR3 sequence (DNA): TGTGCCAGCAACGCGGCGCGGAATGAGCAGTTCTTC. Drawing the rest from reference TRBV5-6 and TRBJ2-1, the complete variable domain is DAGVTQSPTHLIKTRGQQVTLRCSPKSGHDTVSWYQQALGQGPQFIFQYYEEEERQRGNFPDRFSGHQFPNYSSELNVNALLLGDSALYLCASNAARNEQFFGPGTRLTVL.

CDR3 loop: CASSIGSGTSYEQYF. The CDR3 DNA is TGTGCCAGCAGCATTGGTAGCGGGACCTCCTACGAGCAGTACTTC. The chain couples TRBV7-7 to TRBJ2-7; 8 bases agree with TRBD2. The germline gives CDR1 SSHAT, CDR2 FNYEAQ (reference sequence). The CDR3 totals 15 residues. V lost 5 bases and J lost 0; bases outside the gene matches: 6.

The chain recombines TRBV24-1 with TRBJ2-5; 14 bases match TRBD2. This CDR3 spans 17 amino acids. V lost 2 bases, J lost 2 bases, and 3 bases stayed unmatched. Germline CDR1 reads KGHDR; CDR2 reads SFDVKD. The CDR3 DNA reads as TGTGCCACCAGTGATTCCGGACTAGCGGGAGGTCAAGAGACCCAGTACTTC. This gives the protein CATSDSGLAGGQETQYF.

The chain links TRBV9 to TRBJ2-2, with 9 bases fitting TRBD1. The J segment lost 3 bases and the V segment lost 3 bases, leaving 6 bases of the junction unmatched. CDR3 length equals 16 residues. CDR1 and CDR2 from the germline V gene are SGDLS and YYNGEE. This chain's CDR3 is CASSAWTGVDTGELFF. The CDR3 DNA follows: TGTGCCAGCAGCGCATGGACAGGGGTTGACACCGGGGAGCTGTTTTTT.

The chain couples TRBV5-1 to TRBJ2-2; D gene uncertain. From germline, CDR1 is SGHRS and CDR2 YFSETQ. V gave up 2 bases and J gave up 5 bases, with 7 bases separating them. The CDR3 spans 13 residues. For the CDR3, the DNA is TGCGCCAGCAGCTTTGAGTATACCGGGGAGCTGTTTTTT. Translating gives CASSFEYTGELFF.

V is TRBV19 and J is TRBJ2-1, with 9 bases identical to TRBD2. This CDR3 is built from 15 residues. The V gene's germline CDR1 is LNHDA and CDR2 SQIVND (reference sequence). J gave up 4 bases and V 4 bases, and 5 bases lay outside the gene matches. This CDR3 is CASSTTSGHYNEQFF. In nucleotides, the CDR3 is TGTGCCAGTAGTACCACTAGCGGGCATTACAATGAGCAGTTCTTC.

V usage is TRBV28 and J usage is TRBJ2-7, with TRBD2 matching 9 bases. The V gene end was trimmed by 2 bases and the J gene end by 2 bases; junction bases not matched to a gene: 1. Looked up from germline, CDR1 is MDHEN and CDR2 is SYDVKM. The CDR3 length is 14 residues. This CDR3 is CASSLRLAAYEQYF. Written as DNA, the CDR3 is TGTGCCAGCAGTTTAAGACTAGCGGCCTACGAGCAGTACTTC.

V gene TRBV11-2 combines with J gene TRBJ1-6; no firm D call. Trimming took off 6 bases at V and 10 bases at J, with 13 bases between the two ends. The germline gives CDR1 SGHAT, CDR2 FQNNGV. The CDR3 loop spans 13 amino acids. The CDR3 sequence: CASRVAGRSPLHF. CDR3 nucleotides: TGTGCCAGCAGGGTGGCAGGCCGCTCACCCCTCCACTTT.

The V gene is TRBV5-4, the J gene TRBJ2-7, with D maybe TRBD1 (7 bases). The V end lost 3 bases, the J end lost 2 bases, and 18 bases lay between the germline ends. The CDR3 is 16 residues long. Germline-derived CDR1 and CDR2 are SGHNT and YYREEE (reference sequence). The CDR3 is CASSYQVRDSAYEQYF. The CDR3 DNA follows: TGTGCCAGCAGCTACCAAGTGCGGGACAGTGCCTACGAGCAGTACTTC.

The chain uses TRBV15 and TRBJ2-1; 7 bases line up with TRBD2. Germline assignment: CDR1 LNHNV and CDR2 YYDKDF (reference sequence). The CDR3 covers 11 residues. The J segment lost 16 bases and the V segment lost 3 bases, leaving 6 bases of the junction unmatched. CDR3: CATSSGGGSFF. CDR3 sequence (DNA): TGTGCCACCAGCAGCGGCGGGGGAAGCTTCTTC.

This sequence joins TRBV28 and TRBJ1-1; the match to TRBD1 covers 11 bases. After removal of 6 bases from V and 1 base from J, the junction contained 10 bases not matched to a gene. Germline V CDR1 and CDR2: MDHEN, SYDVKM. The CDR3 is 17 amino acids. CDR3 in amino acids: CASREPGQGGKNTEAFF. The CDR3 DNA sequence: TGTGCCAGCAGAGAACCGGGACAGGGGGGCAAGAACACTGAAGCTTTCTTT.

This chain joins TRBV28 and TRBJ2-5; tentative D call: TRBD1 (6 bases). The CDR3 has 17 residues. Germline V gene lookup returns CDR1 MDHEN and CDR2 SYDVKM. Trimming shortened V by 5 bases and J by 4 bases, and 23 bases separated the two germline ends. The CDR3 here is CASSPLRATGKGETQYF. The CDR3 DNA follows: TGTGCCAGCAGTCCCCTTCGGGCGACAGGAAAAGGAGAGACCCAGTACTTC.

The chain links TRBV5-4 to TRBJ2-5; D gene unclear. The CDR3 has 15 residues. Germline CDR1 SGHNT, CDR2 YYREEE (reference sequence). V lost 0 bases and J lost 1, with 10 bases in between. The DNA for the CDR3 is TGTGCCAGCAGCTTGGGAAGTCCGGGCCAAGAGACCCAGTACTTC. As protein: CASSLGSPGQETQYF.

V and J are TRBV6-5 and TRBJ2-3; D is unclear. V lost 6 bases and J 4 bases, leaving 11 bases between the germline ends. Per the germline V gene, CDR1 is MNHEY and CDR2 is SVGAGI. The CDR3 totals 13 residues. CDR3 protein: CASRLGGADTQYF. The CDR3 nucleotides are TGTGCCAGCAGACTCGGTGGTGCAGATACGCAGTATTTT.

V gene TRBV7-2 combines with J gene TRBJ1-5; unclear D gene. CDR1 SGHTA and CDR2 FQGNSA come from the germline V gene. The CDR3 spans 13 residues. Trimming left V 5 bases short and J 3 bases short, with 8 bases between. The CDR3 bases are TGTGCCAGCAGCCTTAGTAACAATCAGCCCCAGCATTTT. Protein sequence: CASSLSNNQPQHF.